The 27 T cell receptor beta chains below come from one sample, sequenced in a study of T-cell memory formation after mild COVID-19. MiXCR was run by TCRdb on the 5' RACE reads, yielding one entry per CDR3 protein. In the table there are 250,000 to 300,000 distinct CDR3 sequences, 15% to 20% of which are singletons. The specimen was PBMCs or a T cell subset sorted from them (not recorded which). These receptors originate from a man aged 18-30 years who had mild COVID-19 (a few samples of this study predate the infection). Cell type and time point are not known.

The V gene is TRBV4-1, the J gene TRBJ2-2; tentatively, D is TRBD1 (5 bases). V was cut by 0 bases and J by 1 base, with 9 bases left in between. The CDR3 runs 16 residues. Germline loops: CDR1 MGHRA, CDR2 YSYEKL. In DNA form, the CDR3 reads TGCGCCAGCAGCCAAGATATCCAGGGGAACACCGGGGAGCTGTTTTTT. Protein sequence: CASSQDIQGNTGELFF.

V usage is TRBV9 and J usage is TRBJ2-2; D is unresolved. V was shortened by 7 bases and J by 0 bases, with 10 bases between the two germline ends. Germline CDR1 SGDLS, CDR2 YYNGEE. The CDR3 is 14 residues long. The DNA of the CDR3 is TGTGCCAGCCGTAGACGGACGAACACCGGGGAGCTGTTTTTT. Protein: CASRRRTNTGELFF.

This clonotype was picked up a small number of times. This chain connects TRBV11-2 to TRBJ1-4; D is possibly TRBD1 (5 bases). Trimming stripped 2 bases from V and 8 bases from J, with 15 bases between. This CDR3 contains 15 residues. Germline-derived CDR1 and CDR2 are SGHAT and FQNNGV. The CDR3 loop reads CASSLLTGRGEKLFF. CDR3 sequence (DNA): TGTGCCAGCAGCTTACTAACAGGTCGAGGAGAAAAACTGTTTTTT. The complete variable domain, with remaining parts taken from reference TRBV11-2 and TRBJ1-4, reads EAGVAQSPRYKIIEKRQSVAFWCNPISGHATLYWYQQILGQGPKLLIQFQNNGVVDDSQLPKDRFSAERLKGVDSTLKIQPAKLEDSAVYLCASSLLTGRGEKLFFGSGTQLSVL.

The V call is TRBV7-3, the J call TRBJ2-3; D is ambiguous. Germline loops: CDR1 SGHTA, CDR2 FQGTGA. The germline V and J ends were trimmed by 3 bases and 3 bases, with 13 bases remaining between them. The CDR3 covers 15 residues. In nucleotides, the CDR3 is TGTGCCAGCAGCTTCTCCGGTAGCCAAACAGATACGCAGTATTTT. Translating it yields CASSFSGSQTDTQYF.

The chain has TRBV20-1 and TRBJ2-5; no clear D. CDR1 is DFQATT and CDR2 is SNEGSKA in the germline V gene (reference sequence). This CDR3 contains 10 residues. V gave up 4 bases and J gave up 5 bases, with 5 bases separating them. CDR3 sequence (DNA): TGCAGTGCTAATGCGGAGACCCAGTACTTC. Amino acid sequence: CSANAETQYF.

The chain employs TRBV20-1 and TRBJ1-5; D is perhaps TRBD1 (5 bases). Per germline, CDR1 DFQATT and CDR2 SNEGSKA (reference sequence). This CDR3 spans 13 amino acids. Between the trimmed V and J ends, which lost 0 bases and 6 bases, there was a span of 9 bases. This CDR3 is CSARDGGVQPQHF. CDR3 DNA sequence: TGCAGTGCTAGAGATGGAGGGGTTCAGCCCCAGCATTTT.

The genes are TRBV5-1 and TRBJ1-1; D ambiguous. The germline V and J ends were trimmed by 1 base and 1 base, with 8 bases remaining between them. Germline assignment: CDR1 SGHRS and CDR2 YFSETQ. The CDR3 totals 14 residues. The CDR3 DNA is TGCGCCAGCAGCTTGCGAGGAGAGAACACTGAAGCTTTCTTT. It is translated as CASSLRGENTEAFF.

The chain recombines TRBV6-5 with TRBJ2-3, with D uncertain. Trimming removed 3 bases at V and 0 bases at J, with 7 bases between. CDR3 size: 14 residues. Germline lookup yields CDR1 MNHEY and CDR2 SVGAGI. CDR3 region: CASSYWRSTDTQYF. Written as DNA, the CDR3 is TGTGCCAGCAGTTATTGGCGCAGCACAGATACGCAGTATTTT.

This chain links TRBV29-1 with TRBJ1-2; D not resolved. The V end lost 4 bases, the J end lost 0 bases, and 9 bases lay between the germline ends. The CDR3 has 13 amino acids. CDR1 and CDR2 from the germline V gene are SQVTM and ANQGSEA. The CDR3 region is CSVGEQTNYGYTF. The CDR3 DNA reads TGCAGCGTTGGCGAACAGACTAACTATGGCTACACCTTC.

This clonotype was counted between two and nine times. The chain combines TRBV10-2 with TRBJ2-7; 11 nucleotides agree with TRBD1. CDR3 size: 16 residues. From germline, CDR1 is WSHSY and CDR2 SAAADI. J gave up 6 bases and V 3 bases, and 10 bases lay outside the gene matches. DNA for the CDR3: TGCGCCAGCAGTGATCGGAGGGGGACAGGGGGGCTCGAGCAGTACTTC. Amino acid sequence: CASSDRRGTGGLEQYF.

The V gene is TRBV7-2, the J gene TRBJ1-1; possibly TRBD1 for D (6 bases). The CDR3 contains 15 residues. The V and J ends lost 5 bases and 3 bases respectively, with 16 bases between them. CDR1 is SGHTA, CDR2 FQGNSA, per germline. CDR3 coding DNA: TGTGCCAGCAGCACGACTCGACAGGCTCACACTGAAGCTTTCTTT. Amino acids: CASSTTRQAHTEAFF.

This rearrangement joins TRBV20-1 to TRBJ1-2; D remains unclear. CDR3 size: 12 residues. Germline-derived CDR1 and CDR2 are DFQATT and SNEGSKA (reference sequence). Trimming stripped 7 bases from V and 0 bases from J, with 9 bases between. The CDR3 spells CSVEQTNYGYTF. CDR3 nucleotide sequence: TGCAGTGTCGAACAGACTAACTATGGCTACACCTTC.

This clonotype came up a few times. The CDR3 coding sequence is TGTGCCAGCAGTTTAGGGGCTAATGAAAAACTGTTTTTT. Amino acid sequence: CASSLGANEKLFF. This chain connects TRBV12-3 or TRBV12-4 to TRBJ1-4, with D uncertain. This CDR3 has 13 residues. The V end lost 1 base, the J end lost 3 bases, and 3 bases lay between the germline ends.

This clonotype was recorded a few times. The rearrangement joins TRBV5-5 to TRBJ1-4; maybe TRBD1 (5 bases). This CDR3 region has 15 residues. Germline-derived CDR1 and CDR2 are SGHKS and YYEKEE (reference sequence). The V gene lost 4 bases and the J gene lost 7 bases, with 17 bases spanning the gap. CDR3 amino acids: CASSDTGTAAEKLFF. CDR3 coding DNA: TGTGCCAGCAGCGACACCGGGACCGCTGCTGAAAAACTGTTTTTT.

The table lists this clonotype with a few counts. CDR3 sequence: CSARWTTNSPLHF. For the CDR3, the DNA is TGCAGTGCTCGGTGGACTACCAATTCACCCCTCCACTTT. The V and J genes are TRBV20-1 and TRBJ1-6; D remains unclear. Looked up from germline, CDR1 is DFQATT and CDR2 is SNEGSKA (reference sequence). Trimming took off 5 bases at V and 7 bases at J, with 12 bases between the two ends. This CDR3 has 13 residues.

The chain carries TRBV12-3 or TRBV12-4 and TRBJ2-5; 7 bases map to TRBD2. The CDR3 runs 15 residues. J was trimmed by 1 base and V by 1 base; bases with no gene match: 3. The CDR3, as DNA: TGTGCCAGCAGTTTAGGAGCGGGGCCCCAAGAGACCCAGTACTTC. It encodes CASSLGAGPQETQYF.

J is TRBJ1-2 and V is TRBV20-1; the D is unclear. CDR1 DFQATT and CDR2 SNEGSKA come from the germline V gene (reference sequence). V shed 5 bases and J shed 4 bases, with 11 bases lying between them. This CDR3 has 12 amino acids. CDR3 protein: CSARPFAYGYTF. The CDR3 DNA reads TGCAGTGCTCGACCCTTTGCCTATGGCTACACCTTC.

This rearrangement joins TRBV6-5 to TRBJ2-3, with D perhaps matching TRBD2 (5 bases). The germline CDR1 and CDR2 sequences are MNHEY and SVGAGI. CDR3 size: 14 residues. V lost 4 bases and J lost 5, with 13 bases in between. CDR3 in DNA: TGTGCCAGCAGTTTTGAGGGATTGAGAGATACGCAGTATTTT. Residues: CASSFEGLRDTQYF.

This clonotype has more than one count but fewer than ten. The rearrangement joins TRBV5-6 to TRBJ1-2; D is ambiguous. V lost 0 bases and J 4 bases, leaving 16 bases between the germline ends. The CDR3 loop spans 16 amino acids. Germline-derived CDR1 and CDR2 are SGHDT and YYEEEE. The CDR3 here is CASSLERQLTFYGYTF. CDR3 DNA sequence: TGTGCCAGCAGCTTGGAGAGGCAGCTGACCTTCTATGGCTACACCTTC.

Only a few counts were recorded for this clonotype. This chain uses TRBV5-1 with TRBJ1-1; D unresolved. Germline CDR1 is SGHRS and CDR2 is YFSETQ. The V end lost 6 bases, the J end lost 1 base, and 10 bases lay between the germline ends. This CDR3 is built from 13 residues. The DNA for the CDR3 is TGCGCCAGCAAGCAGAACCAGAACACTGAAGCTTTCTTT. Its protein product is CASKQNQNTEAFF.

At least ten counts were recorded for this clonotype. The chain joins TRBV9 to TRBJ1-1; no definite D call. Germline V lookup: CDR1 SGDLS, CDR2 YYNGEE. The CDR3 is made up of 14 amino acids. V was clipped by 1 base and J by 0 bases, with 7 bases between them. The CDR3 DNA reads as TGTGCCAGCAGCGTATCCGGAATGAACACTGAAGCTTTCTTT. Its protein is CASSVSGMNTEAFF. Full variable domain (missing parts from reference TRBV9 and TRBJ1-1): DSGVTQTPKHLITATGQRVTLRCSPRSGDLSVYWYQQSLDQGLQFLIQYYNGEERAKGNILERFSAQQFPDLHSELNLSSLELGDSALYFCASSVSGMNTEAFFGQGTRLTVV.

V is TRBV4-1 and J is TRBJ2-1, with 11 bases identical to TRBD2. There are 16 residues in the CDR3. In germline, CDR1 is MGHRA, CDR2 YSYEKL. The V and J ends lost 5 bases and 9 bases, in that order; junction bases with no gene match: 12. CDR3 in DNA: TGCGCCAGCAGCTCCCCGGGACTAGCGGCCTTCGGTGAGCAGTTCTTC. It is translated as CASSSPGLAAFGEQFF.

V usage is TRBV6-2 or TRBV6-3 and J usage is TRBJ2-7; no clear D gene. In germline, CDR1 is MNHEY, CDR2 SVGEGT. V lost 2 bases and J 1 base, leaving 6 bases between the germline ends. This CDR3 has 13 amino acids. CDR3 coding DNA: TGTGCCAGCAGTTACACATCTTCCTACGAGCAGTACTTC. Translating gives CASSYTSSYEQYF.

This clonotype was picked up a small number of times. The CDR3 loop is CSARTGASAGYTF. CDR3 DNA sequence: TGCAGTGCTAGGACGGGGGCAAGCGCTGGCTACACCTTC. The gene calls are TRBV20-1 and TRBJ1-2; the D gene is possibly TRBD1 (6 bases). Deletions cut 3 bases from V and 7 bases from J, with 15 bases between. The germline CDR1 and CDR2 sequences are DFQATT and SNEGSKA (reference sequence). The CDR3 loop spans 13 amino acids.

This clonotype was found a few times. The genes are TRBV4-2 and TRBJ1-2; D perhaps matches TRBD1 (5 bases). Between the trimmed V and J ends, which lost 0 bases and 4 bases, there was a span of 15 bases. Germline CDR1 LGHNA, CDR2 YNFKEQ. This CDR3 comprises 16 residues. The CDR3 DNA reads as TGTGCCAGCAGCCAAGACCCGGGACCCACGACCTATGGCTACACCTTC. Translating gives CASSQDPGPTTYGYTF.

This clonotype was detected a few times. This chain joins TRBV7-9 and TRBJ2-7; 10 bases are a match to TRBD1. J gave up 6 bases and V 6 bases, and 5 bases lay outside the gene matches. The CDR3 covers 13 residues. Germline values: CDR1 SEHNR, CDR2 FQNEAQ (reference sequence). The CDR3 region is CASRGQGYREQYF. CDR3 nucleotide sequence: TGTGCCAGCAGGGGACAGGGGTACCGCGAGCAGTACTTC.

V gene TRBV5-1 combines with J gene TRBJ1-3; D possibly corresponds to TRBD1 (5 bases). The V end lost 4 bases, the J end lost 0 bases, and 11 bases lay between the germline ends. This CDR3 is 15 amino acids long. The germline CDR1 and CDR2 sequences are SGHRS and YFSETQ. CDR3 residues: CASSQGHTSGNTIYF. In DNA, the CDR3 is TGCGCCAGCAGCCAGGGTCACACCTCTGGAAACACCATATATTTT.